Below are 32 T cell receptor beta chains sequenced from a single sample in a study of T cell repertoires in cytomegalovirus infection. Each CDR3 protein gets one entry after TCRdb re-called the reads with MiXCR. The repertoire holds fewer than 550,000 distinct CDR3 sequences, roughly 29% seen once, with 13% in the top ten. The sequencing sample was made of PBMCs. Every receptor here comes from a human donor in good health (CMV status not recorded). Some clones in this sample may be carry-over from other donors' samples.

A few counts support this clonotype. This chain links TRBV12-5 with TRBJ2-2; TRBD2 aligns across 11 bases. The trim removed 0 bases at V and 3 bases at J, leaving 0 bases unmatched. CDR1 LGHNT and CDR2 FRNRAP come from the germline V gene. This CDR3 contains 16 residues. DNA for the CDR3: TGTGCTAGTGGTTTGGTACTAGCGGGAGACACCGGGGAGCTGTTTTTT. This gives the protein CASGLVLAGDTGELFF.

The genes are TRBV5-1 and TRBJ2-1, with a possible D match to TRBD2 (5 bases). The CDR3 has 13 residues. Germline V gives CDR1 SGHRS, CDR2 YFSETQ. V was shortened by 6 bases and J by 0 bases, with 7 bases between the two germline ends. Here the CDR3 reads CASTADSYNEQFF. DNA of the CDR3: TGCGCCAGCACAGCGGACTCCTACAATGAGCAGTTCTTC.

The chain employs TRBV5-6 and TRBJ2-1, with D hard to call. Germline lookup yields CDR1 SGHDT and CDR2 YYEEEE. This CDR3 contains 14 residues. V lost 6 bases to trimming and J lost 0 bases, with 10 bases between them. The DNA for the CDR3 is TGTGCCAGCAACGAACAGAGCTCCTACAATGAGCAGTTCTTC. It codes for CASNEQSSYNEQFF.

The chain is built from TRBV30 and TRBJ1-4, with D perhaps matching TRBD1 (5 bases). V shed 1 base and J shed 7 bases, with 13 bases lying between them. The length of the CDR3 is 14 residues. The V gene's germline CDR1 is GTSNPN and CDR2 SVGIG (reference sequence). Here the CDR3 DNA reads TGTGCCTGGAGTGGAAACGGAAGGGGTGAAAAACTGTTTTTT. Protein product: CAWSGNGRGEKLFF.

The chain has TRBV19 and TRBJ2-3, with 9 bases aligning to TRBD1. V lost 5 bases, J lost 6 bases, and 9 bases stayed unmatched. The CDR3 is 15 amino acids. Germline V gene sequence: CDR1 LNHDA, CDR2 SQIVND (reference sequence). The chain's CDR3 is CASSVYRGPSDTQYF. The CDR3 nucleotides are TGTGCCAGTAGTGTTTACAGGGGGCCTTCCGATACGCAGTATTTT.

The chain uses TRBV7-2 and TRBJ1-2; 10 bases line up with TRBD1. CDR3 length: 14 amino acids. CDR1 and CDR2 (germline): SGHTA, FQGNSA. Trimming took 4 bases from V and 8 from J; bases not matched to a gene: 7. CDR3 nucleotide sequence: TGTGCCAGCAGCTCGGCGGACAGGGGGGGGGGCTACACCTTC. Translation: CASSSADRGGGYTF.

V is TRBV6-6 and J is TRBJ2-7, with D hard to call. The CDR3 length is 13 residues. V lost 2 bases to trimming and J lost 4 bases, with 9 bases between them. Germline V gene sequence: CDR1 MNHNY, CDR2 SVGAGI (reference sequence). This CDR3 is CASSYPPPYEQYF. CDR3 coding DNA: TGTGCCAGCAGTTACCCCCCCCCTTACGAGCAGTACTTC.

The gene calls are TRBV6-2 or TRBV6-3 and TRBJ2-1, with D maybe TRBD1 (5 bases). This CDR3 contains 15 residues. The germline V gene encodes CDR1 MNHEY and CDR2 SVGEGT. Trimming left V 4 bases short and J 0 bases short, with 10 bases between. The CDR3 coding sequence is TGTGCCAGCAGTTCAGGGCCCAGCTCCTACAATGAGCAGTTCTTC. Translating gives CASSSGPSSYNEQFF.

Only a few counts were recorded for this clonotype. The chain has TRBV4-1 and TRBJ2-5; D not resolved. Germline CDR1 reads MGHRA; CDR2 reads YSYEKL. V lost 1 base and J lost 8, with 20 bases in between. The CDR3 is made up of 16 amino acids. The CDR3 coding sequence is TGCGCCAGCAGCCAAGCCGGGTTCGTAAGGGATAGAACCCAGTACTTC. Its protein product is CASSQAGFVRDRTQYF.

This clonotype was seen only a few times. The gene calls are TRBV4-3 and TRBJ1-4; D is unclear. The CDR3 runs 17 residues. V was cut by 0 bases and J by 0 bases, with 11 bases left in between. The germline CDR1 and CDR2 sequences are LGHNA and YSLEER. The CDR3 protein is CASSQDKIGATNEKLFF. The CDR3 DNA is TGCGCCAGCAGCCAAGATAAGATTGGGGCAACTAATGAAAAACTGTTTTTT.

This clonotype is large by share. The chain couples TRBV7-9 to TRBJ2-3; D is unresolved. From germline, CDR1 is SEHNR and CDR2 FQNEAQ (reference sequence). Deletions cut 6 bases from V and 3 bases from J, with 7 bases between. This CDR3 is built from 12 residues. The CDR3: CASSPWTDTQYF. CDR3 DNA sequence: TGTGCCAGCAGTCCGTGGACAGATACGCAGTATTTT.

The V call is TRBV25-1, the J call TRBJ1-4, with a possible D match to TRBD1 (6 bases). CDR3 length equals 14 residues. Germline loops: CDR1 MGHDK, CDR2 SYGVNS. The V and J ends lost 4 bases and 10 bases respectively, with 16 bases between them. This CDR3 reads CASSGSGTSGKLFF. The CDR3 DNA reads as TGTGCCAGCAGTGGGTCCGGGACAAGCGGAAAACTGTTTTTT. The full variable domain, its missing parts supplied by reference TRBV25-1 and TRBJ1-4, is EADIYQTPRYLVIGTGKKITLECSQTMGHDKMYWYQQDPGMELHLIHYSYGVNSTEKGDLSSESTVSRIRTEHFPLTLESARPSHTSQYLCASSGSGTSGKLFFGSGTQLSVL.

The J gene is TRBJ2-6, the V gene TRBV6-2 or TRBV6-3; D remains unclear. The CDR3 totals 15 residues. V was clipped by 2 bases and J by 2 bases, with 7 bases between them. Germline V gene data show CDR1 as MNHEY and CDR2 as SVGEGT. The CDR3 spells CASSYTLAGANVLTF. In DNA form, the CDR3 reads TGTGCCAGCAGTTACACTCTAGCTGGGGCCAACGTCCTGACTTTC.

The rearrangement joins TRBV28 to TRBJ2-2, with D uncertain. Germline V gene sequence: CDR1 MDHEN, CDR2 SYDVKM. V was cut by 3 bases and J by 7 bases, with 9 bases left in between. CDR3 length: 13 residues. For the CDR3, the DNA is TGTGCCAGCAGTTTCTTCGTAGGCGGGGAGCTGTTTTTT. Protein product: CASSFFVGGELFF.

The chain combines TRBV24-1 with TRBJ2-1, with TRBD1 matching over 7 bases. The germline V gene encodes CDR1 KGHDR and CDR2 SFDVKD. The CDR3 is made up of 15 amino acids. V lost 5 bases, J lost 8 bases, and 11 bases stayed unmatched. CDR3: CATSVRTRGFDEQFF. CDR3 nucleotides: TGTGCCACCAGTGTCAGGACCAGGGGGTTCGATGAGCAGTTCTTC.

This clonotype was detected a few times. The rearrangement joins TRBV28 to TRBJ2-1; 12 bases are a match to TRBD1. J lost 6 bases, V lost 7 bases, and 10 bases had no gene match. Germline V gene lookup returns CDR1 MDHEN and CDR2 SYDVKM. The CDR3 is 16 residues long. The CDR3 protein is CASTHEPGQGANEQFF. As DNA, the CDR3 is TGTGCCAGCACTCACGAGCCGGGACAGGGGGCCAATGAGCAGTTCTTC. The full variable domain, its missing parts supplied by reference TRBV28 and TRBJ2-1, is DVKVTQSSRYLVKRTGEKVFLECVQDMDHENMFWYRQDPGLGLRLIYFSYDVKMKEKGDIPEGYSVSREKKERFSLILESASTNQTSMYLCASTHEPGQGANEQFFGPGTRLTVL.

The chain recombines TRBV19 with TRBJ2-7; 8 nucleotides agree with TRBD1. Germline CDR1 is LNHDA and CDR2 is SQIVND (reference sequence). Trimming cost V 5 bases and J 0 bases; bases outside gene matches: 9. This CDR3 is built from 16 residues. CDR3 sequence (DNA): TGTGCCAGTAGTGACTGGGGGACAGGAGGCTCCTACGAGCAGTACTTC. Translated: CASSDWGTGGSYEQYF.

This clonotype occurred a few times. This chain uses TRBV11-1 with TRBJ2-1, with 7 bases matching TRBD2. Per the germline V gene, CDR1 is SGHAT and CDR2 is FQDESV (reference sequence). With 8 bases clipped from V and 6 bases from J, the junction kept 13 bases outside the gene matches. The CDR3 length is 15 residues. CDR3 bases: TGTGCCAGCCGACGTTTGGGGAGGGCCGGCAATGAGCAGTTCTTC. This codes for CASRRLGRAGNEQFF.

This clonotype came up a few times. DNA of the CDR3: TGTGCCAGCAGTTACTCGGGACTCCAAGAGACCCAGTACTTC. This gives the protein CASSYSGLQETQYF. The chain couples TRBV6-2 or TRBV6-3 to TRBJ2-5; a possible D gene is TRBD2 (6 bases). Trimming took 0 bases from V and 1 from J, leaving 6 bases between them. Germline lookup yields CDR1 MNHEY and CDR2 SVGEGT. There are 14 residues in the CDR3.

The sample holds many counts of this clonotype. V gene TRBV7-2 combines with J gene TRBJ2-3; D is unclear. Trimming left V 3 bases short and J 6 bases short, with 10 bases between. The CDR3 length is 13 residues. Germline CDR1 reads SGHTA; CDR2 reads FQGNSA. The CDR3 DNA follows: TGTGCCAGCAGCTTTGTAACAAAGGATACGCAGTATTTT. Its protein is CASSFVTKDTQYF.

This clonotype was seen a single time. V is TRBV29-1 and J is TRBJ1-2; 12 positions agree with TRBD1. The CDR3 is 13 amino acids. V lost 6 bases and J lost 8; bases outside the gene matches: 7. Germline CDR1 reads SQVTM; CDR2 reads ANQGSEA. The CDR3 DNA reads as TGCAGCGTGAGGGGACAGGGGGCGCGAGGCTACACCTTC. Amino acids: CSVRGQGARGYTF. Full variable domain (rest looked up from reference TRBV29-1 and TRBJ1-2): SAVISQKPSRDICQRGTSLTIQCQVDSQVTMMFWYRQQPGQSLTLIATANQGSEATYESGFVIDKFPISRPNLTFSTLTVSNMSPEDSSIYLCSVRGQGARGYTFGSGTRLTVV.

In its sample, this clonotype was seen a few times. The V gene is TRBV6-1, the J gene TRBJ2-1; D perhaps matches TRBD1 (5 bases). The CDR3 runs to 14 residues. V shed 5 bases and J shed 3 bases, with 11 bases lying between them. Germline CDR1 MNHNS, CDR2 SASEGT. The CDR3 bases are TGTGCCAGCAGTTCCCAACAGGACTACAATGAGCAGTTCTTC. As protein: CASSSQQDYNEQFF.

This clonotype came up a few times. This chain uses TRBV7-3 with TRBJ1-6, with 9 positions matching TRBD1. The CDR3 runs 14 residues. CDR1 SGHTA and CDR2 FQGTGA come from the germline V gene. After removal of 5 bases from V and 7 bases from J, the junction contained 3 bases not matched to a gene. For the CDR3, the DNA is TGTGCCAGCAGCATTGGACAGGGGAATTCACCCCTCCACTTT. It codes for CASSIGQGNSPLHF.

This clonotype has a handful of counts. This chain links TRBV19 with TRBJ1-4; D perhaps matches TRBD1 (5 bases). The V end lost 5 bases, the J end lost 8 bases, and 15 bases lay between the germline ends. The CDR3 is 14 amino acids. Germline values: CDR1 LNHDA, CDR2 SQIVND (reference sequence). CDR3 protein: CASSGRGGAEKLFF. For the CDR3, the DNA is TGTGCCAGTAGTGGTCGGGGGGGAGCGGAAAAACTGTTTTTT.

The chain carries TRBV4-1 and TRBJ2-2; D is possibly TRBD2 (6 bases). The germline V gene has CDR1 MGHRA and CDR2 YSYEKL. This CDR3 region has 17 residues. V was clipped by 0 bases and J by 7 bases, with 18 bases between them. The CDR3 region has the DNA TGCGCCAGCAGCCAAGATGTGACTACGCTGGGAGGCGGGGAGCTGTTTTTT. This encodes CASSQDVTTLGGGELFF.

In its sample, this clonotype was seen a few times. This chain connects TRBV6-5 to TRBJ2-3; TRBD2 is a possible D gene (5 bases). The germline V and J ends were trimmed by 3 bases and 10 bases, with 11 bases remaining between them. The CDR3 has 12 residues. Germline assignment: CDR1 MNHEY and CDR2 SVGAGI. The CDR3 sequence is CASSYFRRAQYF. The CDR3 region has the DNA TGTGCCAGCAGTTATTTCAGGCGGGCGCAGTATTTT.

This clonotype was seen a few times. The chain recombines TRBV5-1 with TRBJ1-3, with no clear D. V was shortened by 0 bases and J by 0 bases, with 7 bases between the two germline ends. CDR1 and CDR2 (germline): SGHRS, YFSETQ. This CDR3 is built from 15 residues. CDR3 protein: CASSLEGGSGNTIYF. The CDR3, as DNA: TGCGCCAGCAGCTTGGAAGGCGGCTCTGGAAACACCATATATTTT.

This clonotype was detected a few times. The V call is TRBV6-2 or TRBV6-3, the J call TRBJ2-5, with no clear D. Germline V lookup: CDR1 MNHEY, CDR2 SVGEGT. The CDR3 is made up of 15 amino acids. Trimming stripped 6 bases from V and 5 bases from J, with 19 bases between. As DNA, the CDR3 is TGTGCCAGCAGGGCCGAAGACCAACCCCGGGAGACCCAGTACTTC. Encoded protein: CASRAEDQPRETQYF.

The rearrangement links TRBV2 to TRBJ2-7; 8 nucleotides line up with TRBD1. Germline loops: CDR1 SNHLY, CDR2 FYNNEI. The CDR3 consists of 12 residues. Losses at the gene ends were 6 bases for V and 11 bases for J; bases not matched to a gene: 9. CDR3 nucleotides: TGTGCCAGCAGCCCATTTGGACAGGGAGAGTACTTC. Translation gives CASSPFGQGEYF.

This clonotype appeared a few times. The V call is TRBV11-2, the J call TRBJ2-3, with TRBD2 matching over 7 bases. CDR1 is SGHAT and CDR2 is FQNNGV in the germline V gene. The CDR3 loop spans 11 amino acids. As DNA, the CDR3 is TGTGCAAGCGGGAATGCAGATACGCAGTATTTT. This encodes CASGNADTQYF. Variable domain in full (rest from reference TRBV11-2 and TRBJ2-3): EAGVAQSPRYKIIEKRQSVAFWCNPISGHATLYWYQQILGQGPKLLIQFQNNGVVDDSQLPKDRFSAERLKGVDSTLKIQPAKLEDSAVYLCASGNADTQYFGPGTRLTVL.

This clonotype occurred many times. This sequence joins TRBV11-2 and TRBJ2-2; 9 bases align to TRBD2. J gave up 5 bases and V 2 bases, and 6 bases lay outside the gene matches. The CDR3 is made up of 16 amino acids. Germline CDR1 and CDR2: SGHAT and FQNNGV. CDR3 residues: CASSLILLAGTGELFF. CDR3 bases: TGTGCCAGCAGCTTAATCTTGCTAGCGGGGACCGGGGAGCTGTTTTTT.

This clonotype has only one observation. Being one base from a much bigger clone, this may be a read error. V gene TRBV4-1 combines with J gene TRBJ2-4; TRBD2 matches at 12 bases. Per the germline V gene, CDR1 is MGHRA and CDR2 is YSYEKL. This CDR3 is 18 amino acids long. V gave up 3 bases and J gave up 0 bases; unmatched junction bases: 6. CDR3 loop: CASSHALAGGLAKNIQYF. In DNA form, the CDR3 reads TGCGCCAGCAGCCACGCACTAGCGGGAGGATTAGCCAAAAACATTCAGTACTTC.